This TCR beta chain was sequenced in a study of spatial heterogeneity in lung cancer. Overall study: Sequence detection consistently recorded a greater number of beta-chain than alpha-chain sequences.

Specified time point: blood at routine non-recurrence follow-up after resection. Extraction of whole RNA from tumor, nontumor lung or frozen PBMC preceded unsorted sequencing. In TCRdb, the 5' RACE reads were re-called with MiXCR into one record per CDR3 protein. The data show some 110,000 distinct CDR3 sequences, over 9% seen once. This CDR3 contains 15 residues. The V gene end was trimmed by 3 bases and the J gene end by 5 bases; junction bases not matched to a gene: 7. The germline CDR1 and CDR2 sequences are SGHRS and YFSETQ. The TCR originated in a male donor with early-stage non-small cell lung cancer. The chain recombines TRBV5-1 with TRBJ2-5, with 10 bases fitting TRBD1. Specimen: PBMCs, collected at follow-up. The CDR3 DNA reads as TGCGCCAGCAGCTCCGGGACAGGGGTTCGCGAGACCCAGTACTTC. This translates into CASSSGTGVRETQYF.